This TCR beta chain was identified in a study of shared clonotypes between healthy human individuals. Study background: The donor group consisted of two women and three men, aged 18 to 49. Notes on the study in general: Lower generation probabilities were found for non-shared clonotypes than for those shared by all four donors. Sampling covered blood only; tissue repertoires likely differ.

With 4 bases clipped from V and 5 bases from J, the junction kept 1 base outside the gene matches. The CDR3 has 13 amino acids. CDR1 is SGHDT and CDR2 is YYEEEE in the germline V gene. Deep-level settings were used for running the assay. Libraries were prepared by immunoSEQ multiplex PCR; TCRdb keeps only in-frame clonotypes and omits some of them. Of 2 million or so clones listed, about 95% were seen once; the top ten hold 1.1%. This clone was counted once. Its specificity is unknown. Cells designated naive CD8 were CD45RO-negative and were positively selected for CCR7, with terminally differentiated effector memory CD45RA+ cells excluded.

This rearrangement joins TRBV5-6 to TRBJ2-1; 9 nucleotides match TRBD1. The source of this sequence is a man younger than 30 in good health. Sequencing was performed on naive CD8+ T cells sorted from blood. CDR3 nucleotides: TGTGCCAGCAGCGACAGGGGGGACAATGAGCAGTTCTTC. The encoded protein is CASSDRGDNEQFF.